The clone carrying this T cell receptor beta chain has just one count. The data are from a study of T cell changes during pregnancy in multiple sclerosis. Profiling relied on immunoSEQ multiplex PCR, and the TCRdb table lists in-frame clones only, not all of them. The sample records some 15,000 clones, approximately 88% being singletons. The source is a female donor in good health, enrolled as a control in a pregnancy study. Sequencing was performed on CD8+ T cells from peripheral blood mononuclear cells, taken in the second trimester of pregnancy.

CDR3 in DNA: TGCGCCAGCAGCCAAGATACTTTCTCTGGGGCCAACGTCCTGACTTTC. Translation: CASSQDTFSGANVLTF. The gene calls are TRBV4-3 and TRBJ2-6, with unresolved D. The V end was cut by 0 bases, the J end by 0 bases, with 6 bases between. There are 16 residues in the CDR3. Germline V gene data show CDR1 as LGHNA and CDR2 as YSLEER.